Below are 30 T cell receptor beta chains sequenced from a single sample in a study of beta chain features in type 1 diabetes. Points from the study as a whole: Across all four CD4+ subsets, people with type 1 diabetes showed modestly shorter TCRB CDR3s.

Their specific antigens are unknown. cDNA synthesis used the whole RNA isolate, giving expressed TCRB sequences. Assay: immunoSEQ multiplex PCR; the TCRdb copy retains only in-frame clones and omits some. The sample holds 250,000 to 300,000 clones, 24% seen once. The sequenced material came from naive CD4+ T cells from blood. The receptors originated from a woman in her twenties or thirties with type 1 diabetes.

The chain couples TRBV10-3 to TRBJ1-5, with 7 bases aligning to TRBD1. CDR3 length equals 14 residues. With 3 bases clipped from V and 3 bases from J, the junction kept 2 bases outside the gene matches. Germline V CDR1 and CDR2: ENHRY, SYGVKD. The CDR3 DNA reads TGTGCCATCAGTGACACAGGGGTCAATCAGCCCCAGCATTTT. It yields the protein CAISDTGVNQPQHF.

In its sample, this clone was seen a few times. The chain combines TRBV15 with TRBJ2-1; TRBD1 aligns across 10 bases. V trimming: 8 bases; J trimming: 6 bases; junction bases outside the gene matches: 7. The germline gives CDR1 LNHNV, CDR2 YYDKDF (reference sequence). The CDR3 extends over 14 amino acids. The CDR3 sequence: CATSDRGQPNEQFF. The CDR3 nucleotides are TGTGCCACCTCCGACAGGGGGCAACCCAATGAGCAGTTCTTC.

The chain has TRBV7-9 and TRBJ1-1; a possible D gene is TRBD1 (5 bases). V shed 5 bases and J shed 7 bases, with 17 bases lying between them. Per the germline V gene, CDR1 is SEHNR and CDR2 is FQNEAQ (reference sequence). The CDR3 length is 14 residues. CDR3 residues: CASSPRRQLGEAFF. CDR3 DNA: TGTGCCAGCAGCCCACGCCGACAGTTGGGTGAAGCTTTCTTT.

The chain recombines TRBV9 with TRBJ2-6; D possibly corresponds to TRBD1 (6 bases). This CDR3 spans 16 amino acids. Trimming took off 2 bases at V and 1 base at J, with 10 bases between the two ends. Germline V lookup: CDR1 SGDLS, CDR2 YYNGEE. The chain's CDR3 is CASSVDRGSGANVLTF. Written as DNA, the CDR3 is TGTGCCAGCAGCGTGGACAGAGGTTCTGGGGCCAACGTCCTGACTTTC.

The chain's CDR3 is CASSPPNRYYEQYF. The CDR3 coding sequence is TGTGCCAGCTCACCCCCGAATCGCTACTACGAGCAGTACTTC. The rearrangement links TRBV18 to TRBJ2-7, with no clear D. Deletions cut 3 bases from V and 3 bases from J, with 12 bases between. Germline V gives CDR1 KGHSH, CDR2 LQKENI. The CDR3 is 14 residues long.

CDR3 nucleotides: TGTGCCAGCAGTTCACCAGGGGGTGGCTCGTCAGATACGCAGTATTTT. The encoded protein is CASSSPGGGSSDTQYF. The chain employs TRBV28 and TRBJ2-3; 7 bases match TRBD1. The germline V gene has CDR1 MDHEN and CDR2 SYDVKM. The trim removed 4 bases at V and 4 bases at J, leaving 11 bases unmatched. The CDR3 runs 16 residues.

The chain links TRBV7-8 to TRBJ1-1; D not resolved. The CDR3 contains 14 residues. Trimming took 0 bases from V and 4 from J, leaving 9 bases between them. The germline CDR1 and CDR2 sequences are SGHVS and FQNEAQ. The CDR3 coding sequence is TGTGCCAGCAGCTTAGCCCCATCAATCACTGAAGCTTTCTTT. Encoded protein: CASSLAPSITEAFF.

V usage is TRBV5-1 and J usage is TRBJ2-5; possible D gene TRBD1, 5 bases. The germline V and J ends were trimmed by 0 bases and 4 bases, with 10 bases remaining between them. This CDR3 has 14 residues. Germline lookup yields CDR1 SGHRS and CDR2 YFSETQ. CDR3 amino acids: CASSLDRPGETQYF. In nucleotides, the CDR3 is TGCGCCAGCAGCTTGGACAGGCCCGGAGAGACCCAGTACTTC.

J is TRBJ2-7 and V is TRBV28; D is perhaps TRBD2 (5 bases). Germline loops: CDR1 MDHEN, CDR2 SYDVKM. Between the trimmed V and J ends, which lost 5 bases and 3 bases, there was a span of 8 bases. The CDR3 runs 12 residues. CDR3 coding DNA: TGTGCCAGCAGTAGTAGCGTCTACGAGCAGTACTTC. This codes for CASSSSVYEQYF.

The CDR3 nucleotides are TGTGCCAGCACCCGGGACAGAGACACTGAAGCTTTCTTT. Amino acid sequence: CASTRDRDTEAFF. V gene TRBV25-1 combines with J gene TRBJ1-1; 7 bases align to TRBD1. The V gene's germline CDR1 is MGHDK and CDR2 SYGVNS. The V and J ends lost 7 bases and 3 bases, in that order; junction bases with no gene match: 5. The length of the CDR3 is 13 residues.

This chain's CDR3 is CASSVLGDSTDTQYF. Here the CDR3 DNA reads TGTGCCAGCAGCGTGTTAGGGGATTCCACAGATACGCAGTATTTT. J is TRBJ2-3 and V is TRBV9, with D possibly TRBD1 on 5 matching bases. This CDR3 is 15 amino acids long. V lost 2 bases and J 2 bases, leaving 12 bases between the germline ends. Germline loops: CDR1 SGDLS, CDR2 YYNGEE. Complete variable domain (other parts from reference TRBV9 and TRBJ2-3): DSGVTQTPKHLITATGQRVTLRCSPRSGDLSVYWYQQSLDQGLQFLIQYYNGEERAKGNILERFSAQQFPDLHSELNLSSLELGDSALYFCASSVLGDSTDTQYFGPGTRLTVL.

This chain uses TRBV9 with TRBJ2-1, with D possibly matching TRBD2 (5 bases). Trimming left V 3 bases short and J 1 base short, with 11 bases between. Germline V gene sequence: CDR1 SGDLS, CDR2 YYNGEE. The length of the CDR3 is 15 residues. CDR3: CASSATSISYNEQFF. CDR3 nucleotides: TGTGCCAGCAGCGCCACTAGTATTTCCTACAATGAGCAGTTCTTC.

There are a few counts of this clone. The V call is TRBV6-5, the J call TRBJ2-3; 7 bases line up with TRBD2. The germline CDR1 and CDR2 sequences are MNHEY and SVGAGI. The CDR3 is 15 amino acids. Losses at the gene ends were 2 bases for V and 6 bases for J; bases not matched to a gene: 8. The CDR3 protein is CASSYGRERWDTQYF. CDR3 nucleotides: TGTGCCAGCAGTTACGGGAGGGAAAGGTGGGATACGCAGTATTTT.

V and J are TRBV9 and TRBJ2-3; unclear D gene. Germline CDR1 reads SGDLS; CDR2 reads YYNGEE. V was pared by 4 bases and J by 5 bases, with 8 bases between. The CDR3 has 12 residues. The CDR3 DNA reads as TGTGCCAGCAGCCCCGCGCGAGATACGCAGTATTTT. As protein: CASSPARDTQYF.

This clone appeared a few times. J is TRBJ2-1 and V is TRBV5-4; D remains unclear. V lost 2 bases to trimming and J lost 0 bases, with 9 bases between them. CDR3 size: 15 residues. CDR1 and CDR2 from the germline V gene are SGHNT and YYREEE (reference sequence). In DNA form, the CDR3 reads TGTGCCAGCAGCTTTCCGTCCGGCTCCTACAATGAGCAGTTCTTC. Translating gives CASSFPSGSYNEQFF.

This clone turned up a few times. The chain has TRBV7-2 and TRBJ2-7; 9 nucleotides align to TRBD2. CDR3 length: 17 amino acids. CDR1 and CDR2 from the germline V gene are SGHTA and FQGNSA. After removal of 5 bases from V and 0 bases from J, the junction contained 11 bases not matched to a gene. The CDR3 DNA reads TGTGCCAGCAGCATACCGGTTAGCGGGAGATCCTCCTACGAGCAGTACTTC. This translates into CASSIPVSGRSSYEQYF.

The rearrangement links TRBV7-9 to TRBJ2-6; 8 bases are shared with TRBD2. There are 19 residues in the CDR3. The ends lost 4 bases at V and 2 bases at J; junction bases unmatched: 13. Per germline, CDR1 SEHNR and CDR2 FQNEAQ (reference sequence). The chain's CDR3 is CASSYKRRGGRAGANVLTF. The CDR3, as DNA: TGTGCCAGCAGCTACAAGAGGCGCGGGGGGCGGGCTGGGGCCAACGTCCTGACTTTC.

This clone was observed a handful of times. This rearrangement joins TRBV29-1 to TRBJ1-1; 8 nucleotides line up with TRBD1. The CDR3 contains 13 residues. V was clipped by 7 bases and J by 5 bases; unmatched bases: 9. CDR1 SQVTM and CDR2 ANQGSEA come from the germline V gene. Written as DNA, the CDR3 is TGCAGCGCGATCACAGGGGGGGAAACTGAAGCTTTCTTT. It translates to CSAITGGETEAFF.

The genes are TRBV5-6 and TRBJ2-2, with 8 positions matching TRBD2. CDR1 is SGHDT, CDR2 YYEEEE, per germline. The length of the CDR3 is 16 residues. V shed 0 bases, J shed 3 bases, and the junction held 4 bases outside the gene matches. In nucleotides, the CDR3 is TGTGCCAGCAGCTTGGTGACGGGAGGGTACACCGGGGAGCTGTTTTTT. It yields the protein CASSLVTGGYTGELFF.

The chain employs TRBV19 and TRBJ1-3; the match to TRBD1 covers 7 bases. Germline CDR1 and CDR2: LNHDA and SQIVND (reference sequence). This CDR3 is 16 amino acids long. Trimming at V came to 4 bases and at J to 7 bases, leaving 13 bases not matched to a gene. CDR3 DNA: TGTGCCAGTAGTACGCGGACAGGACGGCTGAGGAACACCATATATTTT. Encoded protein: CASSTRTGRLRNTIYF.

The CDR3 DNA is TGCGCCAGCAGCCCACCGACAGGGAACTATGGCTACACCTTC. It translates to CASSPPTGNYGYTF. The chain links TRBV5-1 to TRBJ1-2; 7 bases line up with TRBD1. J gave up 2 bases and V 4 bases, and 5 bases lay outside the gene matches. The CDR3 length is 14 residues. Germline loops: CDR1 SGHRS, CDR2 YFSETQ.

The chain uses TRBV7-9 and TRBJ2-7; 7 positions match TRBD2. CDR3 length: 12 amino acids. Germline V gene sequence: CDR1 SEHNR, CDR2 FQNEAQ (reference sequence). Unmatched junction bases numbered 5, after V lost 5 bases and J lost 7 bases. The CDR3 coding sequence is TGTGCCAGCAGCCTCGGGACTACGGAGCAGTACTTC. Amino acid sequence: CASSLGTTEQYF.

CDR3 nucleotide sequence: TGTGCCAGCAGAGGGTCTACGGGGAATCAGCCCCAGCATTTT. This translates into CASRGSTGNQPQHF. The J gene is TRBJ1-5, the V gene TRBV27; D remains ambiguous. The germline V and J ends were trimmed by 6 bases and 4 bases, with 13 bases remaining between them. Germline loops: CDR1 MNHEY, CDR2 SMNVEV (reference sequence). This CDR3 is 14 amino acids long.

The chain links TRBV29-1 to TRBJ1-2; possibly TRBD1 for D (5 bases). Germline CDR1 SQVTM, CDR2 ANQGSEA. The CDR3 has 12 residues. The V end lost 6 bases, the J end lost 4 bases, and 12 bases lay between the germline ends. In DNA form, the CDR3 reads TGCAGCGTGCTGCTAACAGGCTATGGCTACACCTTC. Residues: CSVLLTGYGYTF.

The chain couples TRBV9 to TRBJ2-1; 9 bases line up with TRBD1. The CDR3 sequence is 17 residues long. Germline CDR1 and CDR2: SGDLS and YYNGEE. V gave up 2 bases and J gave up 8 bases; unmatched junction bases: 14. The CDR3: CASSVSSGQGFWDEQFF. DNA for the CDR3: TGTGCCAGCAGCGTTTCTTCAGGACAGGGGTTTTGGGATGAGCAGTTCTTC. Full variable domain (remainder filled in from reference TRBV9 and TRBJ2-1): DSGVTQTPKHLITATGQRVTLRCSPRSGDLSVYWYQQSLDQGLQFLIQYYNGEERAKGNILERFSAQQFPDLHSELNLSSLELGDSALYFCASSVSSGQGFWDEQFFGPGTRLTVL.

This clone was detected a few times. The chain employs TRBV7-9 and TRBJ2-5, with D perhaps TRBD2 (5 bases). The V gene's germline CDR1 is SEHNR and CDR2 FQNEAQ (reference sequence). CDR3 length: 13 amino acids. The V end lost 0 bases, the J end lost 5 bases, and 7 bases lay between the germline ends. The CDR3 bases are TGTGCCAGCAGCTTAGCCGGGATTGAGACCCAGTACTTC. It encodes CASSLAGIETQYF.

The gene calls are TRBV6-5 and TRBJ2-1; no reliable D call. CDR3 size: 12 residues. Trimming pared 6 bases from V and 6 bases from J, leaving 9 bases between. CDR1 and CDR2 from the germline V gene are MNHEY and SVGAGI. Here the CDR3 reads CASSFPSNEQFF. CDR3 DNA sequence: TGTGCCAGCAGCTTCCCTTCCAATGAGCAGTTCTTC.

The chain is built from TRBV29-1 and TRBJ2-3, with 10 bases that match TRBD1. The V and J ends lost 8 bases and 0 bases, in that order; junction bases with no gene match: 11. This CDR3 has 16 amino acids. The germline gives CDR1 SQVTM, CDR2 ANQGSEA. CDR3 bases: TGCAGCACCCGGGACAGGGGTTTCCTGAGCACAGATACGCAGTATTTT. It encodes CSTRDRGFLSTDTQYF.

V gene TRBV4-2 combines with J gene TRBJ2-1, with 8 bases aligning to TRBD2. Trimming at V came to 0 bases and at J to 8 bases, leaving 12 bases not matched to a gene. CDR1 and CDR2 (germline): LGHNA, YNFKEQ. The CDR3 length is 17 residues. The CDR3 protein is CASSQDVGRAVVDEQFF. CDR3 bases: TGTGCCAGCAGCCAAGACGTCGGGAGGGCGGTCGTCGATGAGCAGTTCTTC.

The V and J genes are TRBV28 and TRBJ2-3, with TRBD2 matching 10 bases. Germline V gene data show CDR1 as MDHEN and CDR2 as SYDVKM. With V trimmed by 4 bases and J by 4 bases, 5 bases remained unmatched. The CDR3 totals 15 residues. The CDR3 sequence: CASSSSGRVADTQYF. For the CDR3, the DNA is TGTGCCAGCAGTTCTAGCGGGAGAGTCGCAGATACGCAGTATTTT.